This TCR beta chain stems from a study of spatial heterogeneity in lung cancer. TCRdb called the 5' RACE reads again in MiXCR, with one record for every CDR3 protein. The sample holds 35,000 to 55,000 distinct CDR3 sequences, approximately 15% seen once. Indicated time point: sample taken at primary tumor resection. Untreated early-stage non-small cell lung cancer patients, 55 to 85 in total, were the donors. TCRs were sequenced from unsorted whole RNA of tumor, nontumor lung or PBMC. The CDR3 consists of 13 residues. Germline CDR1 is SGHRS and CDR2 is YFSETQ. V was pared by 0 bases and J by 4 bases, with 6 bases between. This clonotype was detected a few times.

The rearrangement joins TRBV5-1 to TRBJ2-3, with unresolved D. This specimen was PBMCs, taken at surgery. This receptor was obtained from a male donor with early-stage non-small cell lung cancer. The CDR3 is CASSLVGPDTQYF. The CDR3 nucleotides read TGCGCCAGCAGCTTGGTTGGCCCAGATACGCAGTATTTT.